The 25 T cell receptor beta chains listed next were all sequenced from one sample in a study of long-term antiretroviral therapy in people with HIV. A v3.0 immunoSEQ assay was performed at survey level. The repertoire was sequenced with immunoSEQ multiplex PCR; TCRdb's copy has only in-frame clones and lacks some. The data hold around 9,500 clones, with around 77% observed a single time. Sample: unsorted PBMCs, taken 0.4 years before starting antiretroviral therapy. Receptor source: a man under 40 with HIV.

The chain joins TRBV7-9 to TRBJ1-2; D remains ambiguous. Trimming pared 5 bases from V and 8 bases from J, leaving 18 bases between. Per germline, CDR1 SEHNR and CDR2 FQNEAQ (reference sequence). The CDR3 runs 14 residues. CDR3 sequence reads: CASSPSGPVRGYTF. The CDR3, as DNA: TGTGCCAGCAGCCCCTCTGGGCCCGTTAGGGGCTACACCTTC.

This chain connects TRBV9 to TRBJ2-3; weak D call: TRBD1 (5 bases). CDR3 length: 14 amino acids. Germline CDR1 reads SGDLS; CDR2 reads YYNGEE. Trimming pared 4 bases from V and 2 bases from J, leaving 11 bases between. DNA for the CDR3: TGTGCCAGCAGCCCACAACAGGCCACAGATACGCAGTATTTT. It encodes CASSPQQATDTQYF.

The J gene is TRBJ2-6, the V gene TRBV5-6; D gene ambiguous. Trimming pared 6 bases from V and 0 bases from J, leaving 7 bases between. This CDR3 comprises 14 residues. Germline-derived CDR1 and CDR2 are SGHDT and YYEEEE. CDR3 DNA: TGTGCCAGCATCCAAAACTCTGGGGCCAACGTCCTGACTTTC. Amino acid sequence: CASIQNSGANVLTF.

The chain is built from TRBV9 and TRBJ2-1; 11 positions match TRBD2. The germline CDR1 and CDR2 sequences are SGDLS and YYNGEE. J lost 3 bases, V lost 0 bases, and 2 bases had no gene match. The CDR3 has 16 residues. Here the CDR3 reads CASSVATSGNYNEQFF. The CDR3 DNA reads TGTGCCAGCAGCGTAGCGACTAGCGGGAACTACAATGAGCAGTTCTTC.

The V gene is TRBV18, the J gene TRBJ2-3; 15 nucleotides align to TRBD2. Per the germline V gene, CDR1 is KGHSH and CDR2 is LQKENI. The CDR3 is 16 amino acids. Trimming removed 3 bases from V and 4 bases from J; junction bases left unmatched: 2. The CDR3 spells CASSPGLAGGPDTQYF. The CDR3 bases are TGTGCCAGCTCACCGGGACTAGCGGGGGGACCAGATACGCAGTATTTT.

There are a few counts of this clone. The CDR3 spells CASSYSVGTANTEAFF. DNA of the CDR3: TGTGCCAGCAGTTACTCGGTAGGGACAGCGAACACTGAAGCTTTCTTT. This chain connects TRBV6-5 to TRBJ1-1, with TRBD1 matching 7 bases. The germline V gene encodes CDR1 MNHEY and CDR2 SVGAGI. J was trimmed by 1 base and V by 0 bases; bases with no gene match: 5. The CDR3 loop spans 16 amino acids.

The DNA of the CDR3 is TGTGCCTGGAGTTTGACGATCAGCTCCTACGAGCAGTACTTC. As protein: CAWSLTISSYEQYF. The chain links TRBV30 to TRBJ2-7; D ambiguous. The CDR3 extends over 14 amino acids. Germline V gene data show CDR1 as GTSNPN and CDR2 as SVGIG (reference sequence). With 2 bases removed from V and 0 bases from J, the gap between germline ends came to 11 bases.

The chain recombines TRBV25-1 with TRBJ2-5; D perhaps matches TRBD2 (6 bases). The CDR3 runs to 14 residues. Germline CDR1 reads MGHDK; CDR2 reads SYGVNS. The germline V and J ends were trimmed by 2 bases and 5 bases, with 12 bases remaining between them. This CDR3 is CASSEGGTVETQYF. The CDR3 DNA sequence: TGTGCCAGCAGTGAAGGAGGGACGGTCGAGACCCAGTACTTC.

This rearrangement joins TRBV7-2 to TRBJ2-1; TRBD2 agrees at 8 bases. After removal of 5 bases from V and 7 bases from J, the junction contained 10 bases not matched to a gene. The CDR3 spans 15 residues. Germline CDR1 and CDR2: SGHTA and FQGNSA. CDR3 bases: TGTGCCAGCAGCATCAAGGGGACTAGTGATAATGAGCAGTTCTTC. This gives the protein CASSIKGTSDNEQFF.

The rearrangement joins TRBV6-5 to TRBJ1-5; D is unresolved. The V gene lost 0 bases and the J gene lost 1 base, with 7 bases spanning the gap. CDR3 size: 15 residues. Germline V CDR1 and CDR2: MNHEY, SVGAGI. The CDR3 sequence is CASSYSRSSNQPQHF. The CDR3 coding sequence is TGTGCCAGCAGTTACTCCAGGAGCAGCAATCAGCCCCAGCATTTT.

The chain employs TRBV9 and TRBJ2-5; 7 bases map to TRBD2. The V segment lost 4 bases and the J segment 3 bases; nucleotides outside the gene matches: 9. Germline V lookup: CDR1 SGDLS, CDR2 YYNGEE. The length of the CDR3 is 15 residues. The CDR3: CASSHLGGLKETQYF. As DNA, the CDR3 is TGTGCCAGCAGCCATCTCGGGGGACTAAAAGAGACCCAGTACTTC.

The chain combines TRBV18 with TRBJ2-3; D perhaps matches TRBD2 (5 bases). Germline CDR1 and CDR2: KGHSH and LQKENI. The CDR3 consists of 16 residues. V lost 3 bases, J lost 2 bases, and 15 bases lay in between. The CDR3 loop is CASSPPSGGLTDTQYF. The CDR3 coding sequence is TGTGCCAGCTCACCCCCAAGTGGTGGACTCACAGATACGCAGTATTTT.

The chain couples TRBV7-6 to TRBJ2-1, with 8 positions matching TRBD2. Trimming at V came to 5 bases and at J to 6 bases, leaving 9 bases not matched to a gene. Germline CDR1 is SGHVS and CDR2 is FNYEAQ. This CDR3 comprises 15 residues. CDR3 sequence (DNA): TGTGCCAGCAGCCCCCGATTAGCGGGGCTCAATGAGCAGTTCTTC. It yields the protein CASSPRLAGLNEQFF.

This chain connects TRBV30 to TRBJ1-1, with TRBD1 as a possible D gene (5 bases). Between the trimmed V and J ends, which lost 3 bases and 3 bases, there was a span of 11 bases. This CDR3 is 13 amino acids long. Germline V CDR1 and CDR2: GTSNPN, SVGIG (reference sequence). The DNA for the CDR3 is TGTGCCTGGAGGAGGGGTAGGGACACTGAAGCTTTCTTT. This gives the protein CAWRRGRDTEAFF.

The chain carries TRBV5-1 and TRBJ1-2; the D is unclear. V dropped 0 bases and J dropped 2 bases, with 11 bases sitting between them. CDR1 and CDR2 from the germline V gene are SGHRS and YFSETQ. This CDR3 has 15 residues. CDR3 in DNA: TGCGCCAGCAGCTTGGGGGGAGTAGGAAACTATGGCTACACCTTC. Residues: CASSLGGVGNYGYTF.

The rearrangement joins TRBV5-4 to TRBJ1-6; weak D call: TRBD1 (6 bases). CDR1 is SGHNT and CDR2 is YYREEE in the germline V gene (reference sequence). The CDR3 loop spans 14 amino acids. V shed 2 bases and J shed 9 bases, with 12 bases lying between them. CDR3 DNA sequence: TGTGCCAGCAGCTTTTCGACAGGCGGTTCACCCCTCCACTTT. Encoded protein: CASSFSTGGSPLHF.

The chain is built from TRBV6-5 and TRBJ2-3, with D tentatively TRBD2 (5 bases). CDR3 length: 15 amino acids. V lost 5 bases and J 7 bases, leaving 19 bases between the germline ends. Germline V gene data show CDR1 as MNHEY and CDR2 as SVGAGI. The CDR3 DNA is TGTGCCAGCAGTAAGGGCCCGGGGAAGCGTTATACGCAGTATTTT. It codes for CASSKGPGKRYTQYF.

V and J are TRBV19 and TRBJ1-5, with TRBD1 matching 12 bases. V shed 3 bases and J 7 bases; nucleotides not matched to a gene: 10. Germline loops: CDR1 LNHDA, CDR2 SQIVND (reference sequence). CDR3 length: 17 amino acids. The CDR3: CASSIRGTGGDRQPQHF. The CDR3 nucleotides are TGTGCCAGTAGTATCAGGGGGACAGGGGGCGACAGACAGCCCCAGCATTTT. The full variable domain, its missing parts supplied by reference TRBV19 and TRBJ1-5, is DGGITQSPKYLFRKEGQNVTLSCEQNLNHDAMYWYRQDPGQGLRLIYYSQIVNDFQKGDIAEGYSVSREKKESFPLTVTSAQKNPTAFYLCASSIRGTGGDRQPQHFGDGTRLSIL.

The chain employs TRBV30 and TRBJ1-1; no clear D gene. This CDR3 spans 10 amino acids. V shed 6 bases and J shed 4 bases, with 6 bases lying between them. Germline V gene lookup returns CDR1 GTSNPN and CDR2 SVGIG (reference sequence). DNA for the CDR3: TGTGCCTGTTTTGGCACTGAAGCTTTCTTT. This encodes CACFGTEAFF.

This clone was observed once. The CDR3 sequence: CASAHYVNEQFF. CDR3 DNA: TGTGCCAGCGCCCATTACGTCAATGAGCAGTTCTTC. The chain employs TRBV6-1 and TRBJ2-1; D is uncertain. V was pared by 8 bases and J by 6 bases, with 11 bases between. The CDR3 sequence is 12 residues long. CDR1 is MNHNS and CDR2 is SASEGT in the germline V gene.

There are a few counts of this clone. This rearrangement joins TRBV6-1 to TRBJ1-2; D remains ambiguous. The CDR3 runs 16 residues. Germline V gene sequence: CDR1 MNHNS, CDR2 SASEGT. V lost 2 bases and J 0 bases, leaving 13 bases between the germline ends. The CDR3 nucleotides read TGTGCCAGCAGTGAAAGGACTCCAGCCCCTAACTATGGCTACACCTTC. This sequence encodes CASSERTPAPNYGYTF.

This clone has a handful of counts. The chain couples TRBV30 to TRBJ2-7; no firm D call. The germline CDR1 and CDR2 sequences are GTSNPN and SVGIG (reference sequence). Trimming cost V 2 bases and J 6 bases, with 8 bases left between them. The CDR3 has 11 amino acids. CDR3 sequence reads: CAWSRGGEQYF. As DNA, the CDR3 is TGTGCCTGGAGTAGAGGCGGCGAGCAGTACTTC.

In nucleotides, the CDR3 is TGTGCCAGCAGAACGGACAGGCAATATTGGAACACTGAAGCTTTCTTT. Its protein is CASRTDRQYWNTEAFF. The J gene is TRBJ1-1, the V gene TRBV6-6; 7 bases line up with TRBD1. The V and J ends lost 6 bases and 1 base, in that order; junction bases with no gene match: 11. This CDR3 contains 16 residues. Germline V CDR1 and CDR2: MNHNY, SVGAGI (reference sequence).

The table lists this clone with a count of one. The chain uses TRBV13 and TRBJ2-7; a weak D match, TRBD1 (6 bases). The CDR3 length is 13 residues. Germline assignment: CDR1 PRHDT and CDR2 FYEKMQ (reference sequence). Between the trimmed V and J ends, which lost 5 bases and 3 bases, there was a span of 11 bases. The CDR3 sequence is CASSQTGYYEQYF. As DNA, the CDR3 is TGTGCCAGCAGCCAGACAGGTTACTACGAGCAGTACTTC.

By sample fraction, this clone is medium-sized. CDR3 sequence: CASSKEGLLYEQYF. CDR3 nucleotides: TGTGCCAGCAGCAAAGAGGGGCTATTGTACGAGCAGTACTTC. This sequence joins TRBV21-1 and TRBJ2-7; the table calls TRBD1, which could not be checked here. TRBV21-1 is a pseudogene. CDR3 length: 14 amino acids.